This TCR beta chain was identified in a study of blood T cell repertoires in COVID-19. Study details: Samples came from the United States, Italy and Spain, spanning acute and convalescent COVID-19. PBMCs, B-cell-depleted T cells, or T cells provided the cDNA or gDNA that made up the material.

This CDR3 contains 13 residues. From germline, CDR1 is SGHTA and CDR2 FQGNSA. Trimming at V came to 7 bases and at J to 8 bases, leaving 7 bases not matched to a gene. Study processing details: Estimates of nucleated cell counts were drawn from the amplification of reference gene primers. Profiled with immunoSEQ multiplex PCR; TCRdb holds only in-frame clones, not every one. V, J and clone size were drawn from that table, and D and trimming were deduced from the DNA. The sample records about 180,000 clones, approximately 86% being singletons. The clonotype originates from a man over 45 with active or convalescent COVID-19. Sequenced input: peripheral blood. The J gene is TRBJ1-3, the V gene TRBV7-2; 8 bases fit TRBD1. CDR3 protein: CASTDRGWDTIYF. The CDR3 DNA reads TGTGCCAGCACAGACAGGGGCTGGGACACCATATATTTT.